This T cell receptor beta chain was recorded in a study of T cell repertoires in cytomegalovirus infection. Study-wide background: It can be stated that public TCR beta signatures indicated CMV infection as well as a matching HLA type. Overall study results and limits: Cumulative public TCR beta family frequency identified CMV carriers with the relevant HLA.

About this clonotype itself: Its matching antigen is unknown.

V lost 3 bases and J lost 8, with 22 bases in between. The germline CDR1 and CDR2 sequences are SGHVS and FQNEAQ. The CDR3 runs to 16 residues. TCRdb recomputed calls from the reads with MiXCR, one row per CDR3 protein. This table has 830,000 or so distinct CDR3 sequences, roughly 33% appearing once. Source: cultured CD8+ T cells from PBMCs, taken from culture after CMV antigen stimulation. The receptor was isolated from a human donor in good health (CMV status not recorded). Some clones in this sample may be carry-over from other donors' samples. The chain carries TRBV7-8 and TRBJ1-2; D is possibly TRBD1 (6 bases). CDR3 sequence: CASSFGRIQGLEGYTF. CDR3 bases: TGTGCCAGCAGCTTCGGCCGAATACAGGGTCTGGAAGGCTACACCTTC.